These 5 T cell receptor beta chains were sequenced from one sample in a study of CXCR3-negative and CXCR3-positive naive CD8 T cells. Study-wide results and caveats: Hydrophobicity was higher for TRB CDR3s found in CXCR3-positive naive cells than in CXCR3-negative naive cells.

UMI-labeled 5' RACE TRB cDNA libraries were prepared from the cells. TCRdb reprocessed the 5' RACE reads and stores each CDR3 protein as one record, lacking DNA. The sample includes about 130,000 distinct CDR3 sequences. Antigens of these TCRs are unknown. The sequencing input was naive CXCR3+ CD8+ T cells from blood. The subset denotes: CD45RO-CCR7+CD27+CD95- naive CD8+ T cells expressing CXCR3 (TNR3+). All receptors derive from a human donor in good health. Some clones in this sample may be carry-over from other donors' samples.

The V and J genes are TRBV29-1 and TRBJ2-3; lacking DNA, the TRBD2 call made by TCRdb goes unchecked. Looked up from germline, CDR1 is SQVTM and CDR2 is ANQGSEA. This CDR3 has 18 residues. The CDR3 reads CSVEDFVGTSGYTDTQYF.

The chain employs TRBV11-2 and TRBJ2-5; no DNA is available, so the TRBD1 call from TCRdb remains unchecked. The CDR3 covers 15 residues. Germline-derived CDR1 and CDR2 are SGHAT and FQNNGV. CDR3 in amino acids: CASSLEAGAQETQYF.

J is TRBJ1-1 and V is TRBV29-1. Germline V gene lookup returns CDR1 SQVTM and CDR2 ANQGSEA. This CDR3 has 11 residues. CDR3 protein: CSGFGLGGAFF.

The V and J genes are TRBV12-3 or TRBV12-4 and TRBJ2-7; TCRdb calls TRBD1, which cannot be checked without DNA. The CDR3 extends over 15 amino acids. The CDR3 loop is CASSSIFGQVYEQYF.

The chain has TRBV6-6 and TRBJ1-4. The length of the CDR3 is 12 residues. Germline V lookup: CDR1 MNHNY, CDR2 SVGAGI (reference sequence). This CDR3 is CASSPAVEELFF.